What follows are 18 T cell receptor beta chains derived from one specimen sequenced in a study of beta chain features in type 1 diabetes. Every bit of the isolated RNA underwent reverse transcription, so sequencing read expressed TCRB transcripts. Repertoires were generated with immunoSEQ multiplex PCR, while TCRdb's copy carries only in-frame clones and drops some. The table lists roughly 240,000 clones, approximately 70% of them singletons. The sample taken for sequencing was naive CD4+ T cells from blood. The origin of the receptors is a man aged 25-40 years in good health.

V gene TRBV6-5 combines with J gene TRBJ2-7; D is undetermined. CDR3 length: 14 amino acids. Trimming removed 6 bases from V and 2 bases from J, with 14 bases in between. CDR1 and CDR2 from the germline V gene are MNHEY and SVGAGI. CDR3 loop: CASRDSRGPYEQYF. CDR3 bases: TGTGCCAGCAGAGATAGTCGCGGCCCCTACGAGCAGTACTTC.

The genes are TRBV29-1 and TRBJ1-1; D is undetermined. CDR1 and CDR2 from the germline V gene are SQVTM and ANQGSEA. Trimming cost V 4 bases and J 0 bases, with 9 bases left between them. The CDR3 has 13 residues. CDR3: CSVGRKMNTEAFF. DNA of the CDR3: TGCAGCGTTGGACGAAAAATGAACACTGAAGCTTTCTTT.

Comments on this clone: Other nucleotide sequences from this sample produce the same CDR3. This sequence joins TRBV30 and TRBJ1-2; D gene ambiguous. Trimming took 0 bases from V and 2 from J, leaving 7 bases between them. Germline CDR1 GTSNPN, CDR2 SVGIG (reference sequence). This CDR3 has 13 residues. The CDR3 DNA is TGTGCCTGGAGTGTCTCCCAGAACTATGGCTACACCTTC. Its protein product is CAWSVSQNYGYTF.

This chain joins TRBV18 and TRBJ2-7; maybe TRBD2 (6 bases). The CDR3 is 14 residues long. Germline CDR1 and CDR2: KGHSH and LQKENI. Trimming removed 6 bases at V and 1 base at J, with 13 bases between. The CDR3 coding sequence is TGTGCCAGCTCCCCGACTAGTAGGTCCTACGAGCAGTACTTC. Amino acids: CASSPTSRSYEQYF.

The V gene is TRBV27, the J gene TRBJ2-1; 8 bases fit TRBD2. The CDR3 contains 15 residues. In germline, CDR1 is MNHEY, CDR2 SMNVEV (reference sequence). J was trimmed by 7 bases and V by 7 bases; bases with no gene match: 12. The CDR3 here is CASTRGLERGNEQFF. Here the CDR3 DNA reads TGTGCCAGCACCCGGGGACTAGAGAGGGGGAATGAGCAGTTCTTC.

The chain employs TRBV2 and TRBJ1-2, with D possibly being TRBD1 (6 bases). The germline CDR1 and CDR2 sequences are SNHLY and FYNNEI. The germline V and J ends were trimmed by 7 bases and 8 bases, with 20 bases remaining between them. CDR3 size: 14 residues. The CDR3: CASTPGAGRDGYTF. The CDR3 nucleotides are TGTGCCAGCACCCCAGGGGCAGGGAGGGACGGCTACACCTTC.

This chain links TRBV7-8 with TRBJ2-7; D not resolved. This CDR3 region has 15 residues. Germline CDR1 and CDR2: SGHVS and FQNEAQ. Trimming took off 8 bases at V and 0 bases at J, with 17 bases between the two ends. CDR3 sequence (DNA): TGTGCCAGCGTTCGGACGGCGTACAGCTCCTACGAGCAGTACTTC. Its translation: CASVRTAYSSYEQYF.

The chain links TRBV30 to TRBJ1-2; 9 bases line up with TRBD1. Trimming cost V 5 bases and J 6 bases; bases outside gene matches: 10. In germline, CDR1 is GTSNPN, CDR2 SVGIG (reference sequence). The CDR3 totals 14 residues. The CDR3: CAWSSGTGSNGYTF. The DNA of the CDR3 is TGTGCCTGGTCATCCGGGACAGGGAGTAATGGCTACACCTTC.

The V gene is TRBV29-1, the J gene TRBJ2-3; no reliable D call. Trimming left V 4 bases short and J 0 bases short, with 11 bases between. This CDR3 has 14 residues. CDR1 and CDR2 from the germline V gene are SQVTM and ANQGSEA. The CDR3 DNA is TGCAGCGTTGGCGCTCCGACTAGCACAGATACGCAGTATTTT. It specifies CSVGAPTSTDTQYF.

This sequence joins TRBV30 and TRBJ2-7, with 8 bases identical to TRBD2. CDR1 and CDR2 (germline): GTSNPN, SVGIG (reference sequence). Losses at the gene ends were 2 bases for V and 2 bases for J; bases not matched to a gene: 14. The CDR3 spans 17 residues. The CDR3 protein is CAWSRRFLAGSAYEQYF. The CDR3 DNA sequence: TGTGCCTGGAGTCGCAGATTCCTAGCGGGTTCTGCCTACGAGCAGTACTTC.

V and J are TRBV29-1 and TRBJ2-5, with 8 bases matching TRBD2. The junction had 1 base not matched to a gene; V was cut back by 2 bases and J by 2 bases. Germline values: CDR1 SQVTM, CDR2 ANQGSEA. CDR3 length: 13 residues. The CDR3 protein is CSVELAGQETQYF. The CDR3 bases are TGCAGCGTTGAATTAGCGGGACAAGAGACCCAGTACTTC.

This chain connects TRBV5-1 to TRBJ2-3; D not resolved. V lost 4 bases, J lost 3 bases, and 12 bases lay in between. This CDR3 spans 14 amino acids. Germline CDR1 SGHRS, CDR2 YFSETQ. CDR3 bases: TGCGCCAGCAGCGAGGAGCTCCTTACAGATACGCAGTATTTT. Translation gives CASSEELLTDTQYF.

The chain carries TRBV7-9 and TRBJ2-3, with D perhaps matching TRBD2 (5 bases). The germline V gene encodes CDR1 SEHNR and CDR2 FQNEAQ (reference sequence). The V end lost 4 bases, the J end lost 5 bases, and 7 bases lay between the germline ends. The CDR3 is 12 amino acids. The CDR3 DNA sequence: TGTGCCAGCAGCTCTACTAGAGATACGCAGTATTTT. It is translated as CASSSTRDTQYF.

The chain uses TRBV5-1 and TRBJ2-1, with TRBD2 matching over 7 bases. Per the germline V gene, CDR1 is SGHRS and CDR2 is YFSETQ. The CDR3 runs to 15 residues. The V and J ends lost 4 bases and 3 bases, in that order; junction bases with no gene match: 7. CDR3 DNA sequence: TGCGCCAGCAGCCTACCTAGCGGAATCTACAATGAGCAGTTCTTC. Translation: CASSLPSGIYNEQFF.

V usage is TRBV29-1 and J usage is TRBJ2-1; D is tentatively TRBD1 or TRBD2 (5 bases each). V was pared by 4 bases and J by 9 bases, with 16 bases between. The CDR3 covers 13 residues. Per the germline V gene, CDR1 is SQVTM and CDR2 is ANQGSEA. CDR3 DNA sequence: TGCAGCGTTGGGAGGCCTGCGAGGGGTGAGCAGTTCTTC. It yields the protein CSVGRPARGEQFF.

The V gene is TRBV9, the J gene TRBJ2-1; 8 bases agree with TRBD1. After removal of 7 bases from V and 0 bases from J, the junction contained 9 bases not matched to a gene. This CDR3 has 16 amino acids. Germline lookup yields CDR1 SGDLS and CDR2 YYNGEE. CDR3 in DNA: TGTGCCAGCGCGCTAGGACAGGGAAGCTCCTACAATGAGCAGTTCTTC. Protein product: CASALGQGSSYNEQFF.

The CDR3 is CASSSRQGPNEKLFF. CDR3 coding DNA: TGTGCCAGCAGCTCCCGACAGGGGCCTAATGAAAAACTGTTTTTT. V is TRBV13 and J is TRBJ1-4, with TRBD1 identical over 8 bases. V gave up 4 bases and J gave up 3 bases; unmatched junction bases: 4. Germline loops: CDR1 PRHDT, CDR2 FYEKMQ (reference sequence). The CDR3 is made up of 15 amino acids.

The rearrangement links TRBV7-9 to TRBJ2-1; D ambiguous. The CDR3 sequence is 12 residues long. V was shortened by 1 base and J by 10 bases, with 8 bases between the two germline ends. Per germline, CDR1 SEHNR and CDR2 FQNEAQ (reference sequence). CDR3 DNA sequence: TGTGCCAGCAGCTTAGTGGTCACGGAGCAGTTCTTC. Its protein is CASSLVVTEQFF.